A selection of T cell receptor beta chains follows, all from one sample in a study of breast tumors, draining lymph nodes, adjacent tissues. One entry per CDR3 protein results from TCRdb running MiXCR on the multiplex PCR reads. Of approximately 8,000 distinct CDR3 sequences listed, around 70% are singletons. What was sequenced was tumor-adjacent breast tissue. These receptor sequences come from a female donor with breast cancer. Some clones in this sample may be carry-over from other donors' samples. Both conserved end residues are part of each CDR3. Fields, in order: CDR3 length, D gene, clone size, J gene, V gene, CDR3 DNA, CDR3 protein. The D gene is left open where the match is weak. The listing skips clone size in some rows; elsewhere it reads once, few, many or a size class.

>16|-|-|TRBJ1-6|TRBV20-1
TGCAGTGCTATACTGATTGGGGGTCTGGATAATTCACCCCTCCACTTT
CSAILIGGLDNSPLHF
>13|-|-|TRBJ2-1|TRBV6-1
TGTGCCAGCAGTGACAACGGGTACAATGAGCAGTTCTTC
CASSDNGYNEQFF
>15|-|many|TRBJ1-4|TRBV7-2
TGTGCCAGCAGCTTTAGACAGGCAACTAATGAAAAACTGTTTTTT
CASSFRQATNEKLFF
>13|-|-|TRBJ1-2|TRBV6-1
TGTGCCAGCTATTTAACAGTTCGGGATGGCTACACCTTC
CASYLTVRDGYTF
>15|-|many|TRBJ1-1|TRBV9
TGTGCCAGCAGCACGGCGGGGGGCCCCGGGTCTGAAGCTTTCTTT
CASSTAGGPGSEAFF
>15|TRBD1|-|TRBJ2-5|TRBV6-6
TGTGCCAGCAGTTGGAGGGACAGGGGGGCAGAGACCCAGTACTTC
CASSWRDRGAETQYF
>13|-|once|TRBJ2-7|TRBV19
TGTGCCAGCAGTCGACCCCCTTCCTACGAGCAGTACTTC
CASSRPPSYEQYF
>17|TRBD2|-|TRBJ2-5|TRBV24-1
TGTGCCACCAGTGATGCGACTAGCGGGGGTCGCGTGGATACCCAGTACTTC
CATSDATSGGRVDTQYF
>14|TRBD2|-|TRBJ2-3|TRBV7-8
TGTGCCAGCAGCATTAGCGGGGGGACAGATACGCAGTATTTT
CASSISGGTDTQYF
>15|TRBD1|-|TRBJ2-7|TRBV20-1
TGCAGTGCTAGAGATCAGACAGGGGGTGTCTACGAGCAGTACTTC
CSARDQTGGVYEQYF
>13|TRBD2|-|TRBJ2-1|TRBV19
TGTGCCAGTAGTAATCTAGCGGGAGTCAGGCAGTTCTTC
CASSNLAGVRQFF
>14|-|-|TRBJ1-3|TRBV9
TGTGCCAGCAGCGTAGAACAGGGTGGAAACACCATATATTTT
CASSVEQGGNTIYF
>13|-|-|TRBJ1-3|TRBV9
TGTGCCAGCAGCGCAGATGTTGGGTCAACCATATATTTT
CASSADVGSTIYF
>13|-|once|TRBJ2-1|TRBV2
TGTGCCAGCAGTGACTGGGGGGACAATGAGCAGTTCTTC
CASSDWGDNEQFF
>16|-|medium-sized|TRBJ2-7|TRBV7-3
TGTGCCAGCACCAAGGGGCGGCAGGAGGCTAGCTACGAGCAGTACTTC
CASTKGRQEASYEQYF
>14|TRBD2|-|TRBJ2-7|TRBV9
TGTGCCAGCGGACTCCGGGCGGGAGGGGATGAGCAGTACTTC
CASGLRAGGDEQYF
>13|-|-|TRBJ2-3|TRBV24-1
TGTGCCACCAGTGATACCCCGTCGGATACGCAGTATTTT
CATSDTPSDTQYF
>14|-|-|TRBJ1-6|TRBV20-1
TGCAGTGCTAGATTGGGGTTTTCTGGTTCACCCCTCCACTTT
CSARLGFSGSPLHF
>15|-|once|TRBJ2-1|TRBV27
-
CASSPWGGGTNEQPF
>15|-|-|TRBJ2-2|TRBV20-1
TGCAGTGCTAGAGAGGGCTCCTTTCGGACCGGGGAGCTGTTTTTT
CSAREGSFRTGELFF
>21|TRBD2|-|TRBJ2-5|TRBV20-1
TGCAGTGCTAGGTACGGACTAGCGTGGGGGACCATATCCTTTTCGCAAGAGACCCAGTACTTC
CSARYGLAWGTISFSQETQYF
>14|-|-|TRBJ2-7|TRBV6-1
TGTGCCAGCAGTTCTTCCGGGACCGGAAGGGAGCAGTACTTC
CASSSSGTGREQYF
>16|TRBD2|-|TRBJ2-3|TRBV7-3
TGTGCCAGCAGTCGGATAGCGGGAGGGCCAACAGATACGCAGTATTTT
CASSRIAGGPTDTQYF
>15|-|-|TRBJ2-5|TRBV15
TGTGCCACCAGCAGAGAAAATGGGGGGAGGGAGACCCAGTACTTC
CATSRENGGRETQYF
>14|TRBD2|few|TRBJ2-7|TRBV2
TGTGCCAGCAGCGGGACTAGAGTGGCCCACGAGCAGTACTTC
CASSGTRVAHEQYF
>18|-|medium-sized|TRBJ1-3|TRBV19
TGTGCCAGTACTCGCAAAGTCCGCGGGCTTAGCTCTGGAAACACCATATATTTT
CASTRKVRGLSSGNTIYF
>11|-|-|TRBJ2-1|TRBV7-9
TGTGCCAGCAGCTTAAACAATGAGCAGTTCTTC
CASSLNNEQFF
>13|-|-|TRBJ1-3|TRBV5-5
TGTGCCAGCAGCTGGGGGCTGGAAAACACCATATATTTT
CASSWGLENTIYF
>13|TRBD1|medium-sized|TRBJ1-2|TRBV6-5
TGTGCCAGCAGTGGGACAGGGGGCTATGGCTACACCTTC
CASSGTGGYGYTF
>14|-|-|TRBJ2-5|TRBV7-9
TGTGCCAGCAGCTTACAAGGAGATTTCGAGACCCAGTACTTC
CASSLQGDFETQYF
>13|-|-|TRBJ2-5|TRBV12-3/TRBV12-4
TGTGCCAGCAGTCCCTCCCGAGGGGAGACCCAGTACTTC
CASSPSRGETQYF
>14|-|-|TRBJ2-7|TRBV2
TGTGCCAGCAAGGGCTCCGCATCGGCCTACGAGCAGTACTTC
CASKGSASAYEQYF
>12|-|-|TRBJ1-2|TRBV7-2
TGTGCCAGCAGCTTAGGTGAATATGGCTACACCTTC
CASSLGEYGYTF
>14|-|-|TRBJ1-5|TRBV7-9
TGTGCCAGCAGCCGCACGGATAGCAATCAGCCCCAGCATTTT
CASSRTDSNQPQHF
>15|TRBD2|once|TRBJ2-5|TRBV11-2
TGTGCCAGCAGCCGACTAGCGGCGTACCAAGAGACCCAGTACTTC
CASSRLAAYQETQYF
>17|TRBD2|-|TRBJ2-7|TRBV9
TGTGCCAGCAGCGTATGGCTGACTAGCGGGAGGAAATACGAGCAGTACTTC
CASSVWLTSGRKYEQYF
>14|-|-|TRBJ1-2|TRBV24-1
TGTGCCACCAGTGATGGTGTGATGGCCTATGGCTACACCTTC
CATSDGVMAYGYTF
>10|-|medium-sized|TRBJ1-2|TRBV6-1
TGTGCCAGCAGGGAGGATGGCTACACCTTC
CASREDGYTF